This T cell receptor beta chain was found in a study of T cell changes during pregnancy in multiple sclerosis. The assay was immunoSEQ multiplex PCR, and TCRdb's table has in-frame clones only and misses some. The sample contains around 71,000 clones, approximately 90% of which appear only once. Per germline, CDR1 MNHNS and CDR2 SASEGT. The V gene lost 4 bases and the J gene lost 3 bases, with 12 bases spanning the gap. The CDR3 runs to 14 residues. This sequence joins TRBV6-1 and TRBJ1-1, with a tentative D call TRBD1 (6 bases). Sequenced here: peripheral blood, sampled in the third trimester of pregnancy. The sequence derives from a female donor with multiple sclerosis, enrolled in a pregnancy study. The CDR3 nucleotides are TGTGCCAGCAGTGTGCACAGACAGGACACTGAAGCTTTCTTT. Amino acids: CASSVHRQDTEAFF.